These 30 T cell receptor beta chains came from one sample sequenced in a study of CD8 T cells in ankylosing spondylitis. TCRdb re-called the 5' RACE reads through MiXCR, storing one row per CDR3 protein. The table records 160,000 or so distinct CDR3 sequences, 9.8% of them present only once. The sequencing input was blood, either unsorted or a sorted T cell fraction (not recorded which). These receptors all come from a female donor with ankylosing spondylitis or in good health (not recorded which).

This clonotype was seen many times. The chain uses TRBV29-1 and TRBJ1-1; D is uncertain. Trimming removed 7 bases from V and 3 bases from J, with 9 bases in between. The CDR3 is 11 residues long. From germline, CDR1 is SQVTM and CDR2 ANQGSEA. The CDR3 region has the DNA TGCAGCGCCGGACTGTACACTGAAGCTTTCTTT. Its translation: CSAGLYTEAFF.

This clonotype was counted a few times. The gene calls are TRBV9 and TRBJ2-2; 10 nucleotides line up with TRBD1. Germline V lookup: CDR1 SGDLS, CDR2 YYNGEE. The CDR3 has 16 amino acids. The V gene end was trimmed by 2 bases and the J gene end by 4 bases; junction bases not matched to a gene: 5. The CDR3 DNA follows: TGTGCCAGCAGCGTGACAGGGGGCGGGATCACCGGGGAGCTGTTTTTT. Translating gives CASSVTGGGITGELFF.

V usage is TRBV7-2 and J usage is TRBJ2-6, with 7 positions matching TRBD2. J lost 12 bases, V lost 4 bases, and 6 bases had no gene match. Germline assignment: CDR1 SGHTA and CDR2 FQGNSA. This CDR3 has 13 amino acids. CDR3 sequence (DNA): TGTGCCAGCAGCTCCGGGGGGTCCTCCGTCCTGACTTTC. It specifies CASSSGGSSVLTF.

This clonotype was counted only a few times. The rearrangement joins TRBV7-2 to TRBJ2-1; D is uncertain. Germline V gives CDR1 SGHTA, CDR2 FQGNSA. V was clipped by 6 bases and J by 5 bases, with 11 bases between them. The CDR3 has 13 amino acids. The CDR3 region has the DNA TGTGCCAGCAGGGCATGGGGTGACAATGAGCAGTTCTTC. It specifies CASRAWGDNEQFF.

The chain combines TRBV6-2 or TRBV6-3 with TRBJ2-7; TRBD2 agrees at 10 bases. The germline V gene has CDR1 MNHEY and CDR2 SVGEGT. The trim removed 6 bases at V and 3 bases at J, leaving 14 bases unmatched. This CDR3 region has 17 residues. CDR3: CASSPSPGTSANYEQYF. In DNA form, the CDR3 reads TGTGCCAGCAGCCCAAGTCCCGGGACTAGCGCGAACTACGAGCAGTACTTC.

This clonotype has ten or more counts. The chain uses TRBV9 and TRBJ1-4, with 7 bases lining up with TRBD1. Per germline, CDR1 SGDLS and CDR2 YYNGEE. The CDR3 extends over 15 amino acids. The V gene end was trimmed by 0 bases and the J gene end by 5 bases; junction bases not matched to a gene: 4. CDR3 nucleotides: TGTGCCAGCAGCGTAGAGGGACAGTTGAATGAAAAACTGTTTTTT. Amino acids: CASSVEGQLNEKLFF.

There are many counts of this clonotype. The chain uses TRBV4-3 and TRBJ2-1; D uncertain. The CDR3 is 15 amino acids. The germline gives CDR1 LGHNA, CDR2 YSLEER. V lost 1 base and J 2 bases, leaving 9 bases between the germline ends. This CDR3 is CASSQVDGPYNEQFF. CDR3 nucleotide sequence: TGCGCCAGCAGCCAAGTGGACGGCCCCTACAATGAGCAGTTCTTC.

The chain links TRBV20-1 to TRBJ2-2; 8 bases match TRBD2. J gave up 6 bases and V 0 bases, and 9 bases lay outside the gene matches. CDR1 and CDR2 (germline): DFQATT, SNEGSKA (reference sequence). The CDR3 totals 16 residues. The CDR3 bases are TGCAGTGCTAGAGATTACGGGAGGGGGGATTCCGGGGAGCTGTTTTTT. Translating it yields CSARDYGRGDSGELFF.

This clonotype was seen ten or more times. The CDR3 DNA follows: TGCGCCAGCAGCCAAGAGAGGAGCGGAGCTGGGAATGAGCAGTTCTTC. Translated: CASSQERSGAGNEQFF. V is TRBV4-3 and J is TRBJ2-1; the D gene is possibly TRBD2 (5 bases). The germline V and J ends were trimmed by 0 bases and 7 bases, with 16 bases remaining between them. Germline V lookup: CDR1 LGHNA, CDR2 YSLEER. This CDR3 contains 16 residues.

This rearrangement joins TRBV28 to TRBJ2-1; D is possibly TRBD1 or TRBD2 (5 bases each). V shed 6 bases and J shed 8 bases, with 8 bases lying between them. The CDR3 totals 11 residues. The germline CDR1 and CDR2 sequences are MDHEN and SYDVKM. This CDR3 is CASSWGYEQFF. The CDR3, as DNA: TGTGCCAGCAGCTGGGGGTATGAGCAGTTCTTC.

The chain's CDR3 is CSVEDLRDSGNNEQFF. The CDR3 bases are TGCAGCGTTGAAGATCTCAGAGACAGCGGGAACAATGAGCAGTTCTTC. This rearrangement joins TRBV29-1 to TRBJ2-1, with 7 bases lining up with TRBD2. CDR3 length: 16 residues. The J segment lost 5 bases and the V segment lost 0 bases, leaving 10 bases of the junction unmatched. Looked up from germline, CDR1 is SQVTM and CDR2 is ANQGSEA.

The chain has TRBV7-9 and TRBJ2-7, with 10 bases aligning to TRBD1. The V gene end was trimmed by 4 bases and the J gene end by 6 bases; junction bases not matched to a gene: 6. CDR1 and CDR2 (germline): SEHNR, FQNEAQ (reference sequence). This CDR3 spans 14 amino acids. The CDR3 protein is CASSYLRTGGEQYF. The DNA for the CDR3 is TGTGCCAGCAGCTACCTCAGGACAGGGGGCGAGCAGTACTTC.

The CDR3 loop reads CASTPTEVSYNEQFF. DNA for the CDR3: TGTGCCAGCACCCCAACAGAGGTCTCCTACAATGAGCAGTTCTTC. The chain couples TRBV9 to TRBJ2-1; D ambiguous. Trimming took off 6 bases at V and 0 bases at J, with 13 bases between the two ends. The CDR3 totals 15 residues. Germline CDR1 SGDLS, CDR2 YYNGEE.

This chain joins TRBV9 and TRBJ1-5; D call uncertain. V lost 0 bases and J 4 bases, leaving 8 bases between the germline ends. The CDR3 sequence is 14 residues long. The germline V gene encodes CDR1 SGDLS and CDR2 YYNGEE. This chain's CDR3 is CASSVGLQNQPQHF. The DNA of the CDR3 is TGTGCCAGCAGCGTAGGATTACAGAATCAGCCCCAGCATTTT.

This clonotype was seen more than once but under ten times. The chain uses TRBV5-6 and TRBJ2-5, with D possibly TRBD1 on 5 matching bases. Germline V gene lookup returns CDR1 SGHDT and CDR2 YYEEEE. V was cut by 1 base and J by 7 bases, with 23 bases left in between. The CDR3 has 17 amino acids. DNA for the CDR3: TGTGCCAGCAGCTTGTGGTACAGACAGCCAGTGTCGGTGACCCAGTACTTC. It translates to CASSLWYRQPVSVTQYF.

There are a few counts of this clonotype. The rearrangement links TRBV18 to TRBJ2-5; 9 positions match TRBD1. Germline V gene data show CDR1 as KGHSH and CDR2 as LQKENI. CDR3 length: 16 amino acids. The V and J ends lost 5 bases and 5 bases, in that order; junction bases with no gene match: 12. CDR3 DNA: TGTGCCAGCTCATCGGACAGGGGTCATCATACGGAGACCCAGTACTTC. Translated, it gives CASSSDRGHHTETQYF. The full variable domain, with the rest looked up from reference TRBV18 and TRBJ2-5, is NAGVMQNPRHLVRRRGQEARLRCSPMKGHSHVYWYRQLPEEGLKFMVYLQKENIIDESGMPKERFSAEFPKEGPSILRIQQVVRGDSAAYFCASSSDRGHHTETQYFGPGTRLLVL.

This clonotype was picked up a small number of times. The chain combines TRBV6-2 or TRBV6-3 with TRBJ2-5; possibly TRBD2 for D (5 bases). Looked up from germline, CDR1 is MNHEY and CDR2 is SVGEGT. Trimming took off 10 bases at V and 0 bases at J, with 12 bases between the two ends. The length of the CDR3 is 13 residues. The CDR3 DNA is TGTGCCACCTCAGAGGGTCACCAAGAGACCCAGTACTTC. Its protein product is CATSEGHQETQYF.

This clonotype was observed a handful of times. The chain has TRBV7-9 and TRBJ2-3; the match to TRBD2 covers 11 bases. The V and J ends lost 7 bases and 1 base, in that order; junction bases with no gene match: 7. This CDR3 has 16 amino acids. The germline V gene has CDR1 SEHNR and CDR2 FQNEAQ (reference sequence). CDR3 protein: CASTPLAGGGTDTQYF. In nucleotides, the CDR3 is TGTGCCAGCACCCCCCTAGCGGGAGGAGGCACAGATACGCAGTATTTT.

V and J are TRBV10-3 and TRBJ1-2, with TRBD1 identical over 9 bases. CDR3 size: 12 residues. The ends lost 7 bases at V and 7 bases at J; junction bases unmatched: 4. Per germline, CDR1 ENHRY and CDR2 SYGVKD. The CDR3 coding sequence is TGTGCCATCATGGGACAGGGACCTGGCTACACCTTC. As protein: CAIMGQGPGYTF.

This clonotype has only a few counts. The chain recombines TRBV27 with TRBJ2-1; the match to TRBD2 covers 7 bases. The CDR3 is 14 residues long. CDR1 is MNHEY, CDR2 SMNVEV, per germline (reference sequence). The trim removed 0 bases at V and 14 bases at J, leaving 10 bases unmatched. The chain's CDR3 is CASSLSIMGRAEFF. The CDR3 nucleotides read TGTGCCAGCAGTTTATCGATAATGGGGAGGGCGGAGTTCTTC.

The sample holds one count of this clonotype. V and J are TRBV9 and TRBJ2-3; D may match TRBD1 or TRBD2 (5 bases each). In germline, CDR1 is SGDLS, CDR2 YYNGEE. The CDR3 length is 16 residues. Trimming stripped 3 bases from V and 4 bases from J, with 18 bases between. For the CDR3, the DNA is TGTGCCAGCAGCGAACCCCGGGACCGCAGGGCAGATACGCAGTATTTT. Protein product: CASSEPRDRRADTQYF.

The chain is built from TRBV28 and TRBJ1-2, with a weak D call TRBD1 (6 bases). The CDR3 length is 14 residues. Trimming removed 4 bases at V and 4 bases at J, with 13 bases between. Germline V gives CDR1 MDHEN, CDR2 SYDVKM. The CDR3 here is CASSWGGYGYGYTF. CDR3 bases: TGTGCCAGCAGTTGGGGGGGCTACGGCTATGGCTACACCTTC.

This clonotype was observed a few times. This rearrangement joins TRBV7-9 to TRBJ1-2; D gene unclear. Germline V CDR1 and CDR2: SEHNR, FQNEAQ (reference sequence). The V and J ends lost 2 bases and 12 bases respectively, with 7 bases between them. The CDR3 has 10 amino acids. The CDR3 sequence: CASSLRVDTF. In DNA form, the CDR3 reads TGTGCCAGCAGCTTAAGGGTCGACACCTTC.

The CDR3 region is CASRDGTSGSYNEQFF. CDR3 in DNA: TGTGCCAGCAGGGATGGGACTAGCGGATCCTACAATGAGCAGTTCTTC. V usage is TRBV7-9 and J usage is TRBJ2-1; 11 nucleotides line up with TRBD2. V trimming: 6 bases; J trimming: 1 base; junction bases outside the gene matches: 5. Germline CDR1 and CDR2: SEHNR and FQNEAQ (reference sequence). The CDR3 is 16 amino acids.

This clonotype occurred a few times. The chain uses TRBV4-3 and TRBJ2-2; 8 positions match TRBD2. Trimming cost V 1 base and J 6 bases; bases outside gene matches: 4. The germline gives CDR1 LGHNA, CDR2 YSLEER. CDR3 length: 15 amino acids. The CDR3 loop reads CASSQASGRPGELFF. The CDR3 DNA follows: TGCGCCAGCAGCCAAGCAAGCGGGAGACCCGGGGAGCTGTTTTTT.

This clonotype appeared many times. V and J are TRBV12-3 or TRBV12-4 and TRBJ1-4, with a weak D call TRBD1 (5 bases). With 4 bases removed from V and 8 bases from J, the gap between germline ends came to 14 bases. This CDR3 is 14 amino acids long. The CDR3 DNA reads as TGTGCCAGCAGTTCCAGGGTGGATGGCGAAAAACTGTTTTTT. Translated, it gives CASSSRVDGEKLFF.

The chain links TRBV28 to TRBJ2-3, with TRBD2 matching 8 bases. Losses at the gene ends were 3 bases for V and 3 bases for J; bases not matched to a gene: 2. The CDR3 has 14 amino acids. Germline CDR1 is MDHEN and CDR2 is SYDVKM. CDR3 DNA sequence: TGTGCCAGCAGTTTGGGCGGGAGGACAGATACGCAGTATTTT. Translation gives CASSLGGRTDTQYF.

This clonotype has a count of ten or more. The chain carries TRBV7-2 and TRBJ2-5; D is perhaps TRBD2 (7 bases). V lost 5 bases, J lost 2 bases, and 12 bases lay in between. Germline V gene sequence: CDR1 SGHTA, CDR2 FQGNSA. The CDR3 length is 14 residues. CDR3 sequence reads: CASSQQGGQETQYF. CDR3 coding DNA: TGTGCCAGCAGCCAACAGGGAGGGCAAGAGACCCAGTACTTC.

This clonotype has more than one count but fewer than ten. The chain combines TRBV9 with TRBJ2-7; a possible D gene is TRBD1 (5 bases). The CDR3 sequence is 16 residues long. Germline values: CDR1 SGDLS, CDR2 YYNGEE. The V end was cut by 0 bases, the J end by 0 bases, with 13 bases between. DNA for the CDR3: TGTGCCAGCAGCGTAGCTGGGGCGGCAGACTCCTACGAGCAGTACTTC. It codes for CASSVAGAADSYEQYF.

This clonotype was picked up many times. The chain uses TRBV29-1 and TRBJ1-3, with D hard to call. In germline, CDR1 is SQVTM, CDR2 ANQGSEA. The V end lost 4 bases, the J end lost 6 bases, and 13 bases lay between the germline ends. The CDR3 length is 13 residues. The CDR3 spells CSVVKDAENTIYF. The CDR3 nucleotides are TGCAGCGTTGTCAAGGATGCTGAAAACACCATATATTTT. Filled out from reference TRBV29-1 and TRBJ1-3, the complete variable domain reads SAVISQKPSRDICQRGTSLTIQCQVDSQVTMMFWYRQQPGQSLTLIATANQGSEATYESGFVIDKFPISRPNLTFSTLTVSNMSPEDSSIYLCSVVKDAENTIYFGEGSWLTVV.